The 11 T cell receptor beta chains in this list originate from one sample, sequenced in a study of cytomegalovirus exposure and HLA in healthy donors (dated by TCRdb to about 2017). Libraries were constructed by the immunoSEQ multiplex PCR assay. A mixture of 60 forward primers for TCR Vbeta segments and 13 reverse primers for TCR Jbeta segments was used in the multiplex PCR. In TCRdb, the immuneACCESS table is reduced to in-frame sequences with V and J assigned. These tables do not hold every clone; where another copy was compared, an unresolved V gene accounts for under half, and the others remain unexplained. This sample gives 75,000 to 95,000 clones in total; 78% of them show up just once. Around 4.6% of the sample belongs to the ten largest clones. The sample was PBMCs. The receptors come from a middle-aged woman in good health and CMV-seropositive.

The genes are TRBV10-3 and TRBJ2-1; 7 bases align to TRBD1. The CDR3 is 16 residues long. Germline assignment: CDR1 ENHRY and CDR2 SYGVKD. J lost 3 bases, V lost 7 bases, and 12 bases had no gene match. CDR3 sequence reads: CAINQVRDSSYNEQFF. The CDR3 nucleotides read TGTGCCATCAATCAAGTCCGGGACAGCAGCTACAATGAGCAGTTCTTC.

This chain connects TRBV7-9 to TRBJ2-1; D is ambiguous. Germline V gene lookup returns CDR1 SEHNR and CDR2 FQNEAQ (reference sequence). The CDR3 is 15 residues long. Trimming took off 1 base at V and 7 bases at J, with 14 bases between the two ends. DNA of the CDR3: TGTGCCAGCAGCTTAGTGGTTGCGATACGGAATGAGCAGTTCTTC. This codes for CASSLVVAIRNEQFF.

This chain joins TRBV28 and TRBJ2-1; 10 bases line up with TRBD2. This CDR3 spans 16 amino acids. CDR1 MDHEN and CDR2 SYDVKM come from the germline V gene. V dropped 1 base and J dropped 10; count of bases not matched to a gene: 10. The CDR3 reads CASSLFLAGARAEQFF. DNA of the CDR3: TGTGCCAGCAGTTTATTTCTAGCGGGAGCCCGTGCCGAGCAGTTCTTC.

V is TRBV5-6 and J is TRBJ1-2; unclear D gene. The germline V gene has CDR1 SGHDT and CDR2 YYEEEE. Trimming stripped 3 bases from V and 2 bases from J, with 14 bases between. This CDR3 has 15 residues. The CDR3 region has the DNA TGTGCCAGCAGCTCGGGTGGAGGCCTGAACTATGGCTACACCTTC. Protein product: CASSSGGGLNYGYTF.

This rearrangement joins TRBV6-6 to TRBJ1-2, with D perhaps TRBD1 (6 bases). This CDR3 is built from 16 residues. V was shortened by 6 bases and J by 0 bases, with 17 bases between the two germline ends. Germline lookup yields CDR1 MNHNY and CDR2 SVGAGI (reference sequence). CDR3 in amino acids: CASRRSGTPSNYGYTF. Written as DNA, the CDR3 is TGTGCCAGCAGACGCTCCGGGACACCTTCTAACTATGGCTACACCTTC.

The genes are TRBV11-3 and TRBJ1-2; D remains ambiguous. The V gene lost 5 bases and the J gene lost 4 bases, with 17 bases spanning the gap. The CDR3 sequence is 15 residues long. Germline V CDR1 and CDR2: SGHNT, YENEEA. CDR3 sequence (DNA): TGTGCCAGCAGCCCCGTTGCGGGCACCAGCTATGGCTACACCTTC. Translating it yields CASSPVAGTSYGYTF.

The gene calls are TRBV7-2 and TRBJ1-3, with unresolved D. The CDR3 totals 17 residues. Trimming removed 1 base from V and 4 bases from J, with 17 bases in between. Germline loops: CDR1 SGHTA, CDR2 FQGNSA. CDR3 sequence (DNA): TGTGCCAGCAGCTTAGTTATTCCGGGGTCCTCCGGAAACACCATATATTTT. Protein product: CASSLVIPGSSGNTIYF.

In this sample, this clone turned up once. This sequence joins TRBV4-2 and TRBJ2-3; D gene unclear. The CDR3 has 15 amino acids. V was shortened by 4 bases and J by 4 bases, with 15 bases between the two germline ends. Germline loops: CDR1 LGHNA, CDR2 YNFKEQ. The CDR3 DNA sequence: TGTGCCAGCAGCCCATACTTGAGCGACGCAGATACGCAGTATTTT. As protein: CASSPYLSDADTQYF.

V is TRBV7-9 and J is TRBJ2-7; TRBD2 matches 11 bases. J lost 2 bases, V lost 7 bases, and 4 bases had no gene match. Per the germline V gene, CDR1 is SEHNR and CDR2 is FQNEAQ (reference sequence). The CDR3 loop spans 14 amino acids. Here the CDR3 DNA reads TGTGCCAGCATCGGGACTAGCGGAACCTACGAGCAGTACTTC. It yields the protein CASIGTSGTYEQYF.

The chain links TRBV7-2 to TRBJ2-2; TRBD1 agrees at 9 bases. Germline V gene sequence: CDR1 SGHTA, CDR2 FQGNSA. This CDR3 contains 16 residues. J lost 2 bases, V lost 6 bases, and 7 bases had no gene match. The DNA for the CDR3 is TGTGCCAGCAGATCACAGGGGGCAGTCAACACCGGGGAGCTGTTTTTT. It is translated as CASRSQGAVNTGELFF.

The chain has TRBV14 and TRBJ1-1, with TRBD1 as a possible D gene (6 bases). Germline lookup yields CDR1 SGHDN and CDR2 FVKESK. V was shortened by 5 bases and J by 3 bases, with 13 bases between the two germline ends. This CDR3 region has 14 residues. In DNA form, the CDR3 reads TGTGCCAGCAGCAAACAGGGCTGGGACACTGAAGCTTTCTTT. It specifies CASSKQGWDTEAFF.